This T cell receptor (beta chain) stems from a study of cytomegalovirus exposure and HLA in healthy donors. Looked up from germline, CDR1 is SGHKS and CDR2 is YYEKEE (reference sequence). The CDR3 runs to 16 residues. After removal of 2 bases from V and 6 bases from J, the junction contained 6 bases not matched to a gene. The table came from immunoSEQ multiplex PCR; TCRdb's copy has only in-frame clones and leaves some out. The sample carries approximately 120,000 clones, 70% to 90% recorded once. The rearrangement joins TRBV5-5 to TRBJ2-3, with 13 bases identical to TRBD2. The receptor's source is a woman under 30 in good health and CMV-seronegative. The sample taken for sequencing was PBMCs. The CDR3 loop reads CASSFGLAGVVDTQYF. CDR3 nucleotides: TGTGCCAGCAGCTTTGGACTAGCGGGAGTCGTGGATACGCAGTATTTT.